This TCR beta chain was profiled in a study of T cell repertoires in aging, cancer and after chemotherapy. A mixed TRB-A/B primer pool amplified rearranged TRB by multiplex touch-down PCR. Each CDR3 protein gets one entry after TCRdb re-called the multiplex PCR reads with MiXCR. This sample has 9,900 or so distinct CDR3 sequences, with 32% found just once. The template was genomic DNA from peripheral blood, not RNA. CDR3 length: 15 residues. V shed 5 bases, J shed 2 bases, and the junction held 4 bases outside the gene matches. This clonotype has only a few counts. The TCR was taken from a human donor in good health. The donor label of this sample is uncertain. Sequenced: blood. This chain connects TRBV12-3 or TRBV12-4 to TRBJ2-1, with TRBD2 matching over 9 bases. CDR3 in amino acids: CASSQAGGAYNEQFF. The CDR3 nucleotides read TGTGCCAGCAGTCAAGCGGGAGGTGCCTACAATGAGCAGTTCTTC.